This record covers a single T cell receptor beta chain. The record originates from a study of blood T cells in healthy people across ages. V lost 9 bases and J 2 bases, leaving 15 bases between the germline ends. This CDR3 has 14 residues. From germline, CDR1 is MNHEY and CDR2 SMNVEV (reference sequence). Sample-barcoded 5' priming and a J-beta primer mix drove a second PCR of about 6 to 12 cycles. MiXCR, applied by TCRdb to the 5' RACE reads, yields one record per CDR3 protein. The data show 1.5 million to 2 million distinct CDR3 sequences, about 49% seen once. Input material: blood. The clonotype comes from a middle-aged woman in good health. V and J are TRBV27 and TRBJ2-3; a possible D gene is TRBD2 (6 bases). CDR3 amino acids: CASNPGLHTDTQYF. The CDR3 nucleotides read TGTGCCAGTAATCCGGGACTCCACACAGATACGCAGTATTTT.